This T cell receptor beta chain stems from a study of cytomegalovirus exposure and HLA in healthy donors. Turning to the study itself: Later analysis reported that the roughly 110 validation repertoires shared the platform of the roughly 710 first-cohort repertoires.

CDR3 length equals 14 residues. The germline V gene has CDR1 SGHAT and CDR2 FQNNGV. V gave up 5 bases and J gave up 1 base, with 9 bases separating them. Sequenced by immunoSEQ multiplex PCR; TCRdb stores in-frame clones only, minus some. This table has over 120,000 clones, around 93% appearing once. The V gene is TRBV11-2, the J gene TRBJ1-5; perhaps TRBD1 as D (5 bases). The source of this sequence is a man aged 18 to 30 in good health and CMV-seropositive. Sequencing was carried out using PBMCs. The CDR3 nucleotides are TGTGCCAGCAGCGGGGGGTTGAGCAATCAGCCCCAGCATTTT. The encoded protein is CASSGGLSNQPQHF.